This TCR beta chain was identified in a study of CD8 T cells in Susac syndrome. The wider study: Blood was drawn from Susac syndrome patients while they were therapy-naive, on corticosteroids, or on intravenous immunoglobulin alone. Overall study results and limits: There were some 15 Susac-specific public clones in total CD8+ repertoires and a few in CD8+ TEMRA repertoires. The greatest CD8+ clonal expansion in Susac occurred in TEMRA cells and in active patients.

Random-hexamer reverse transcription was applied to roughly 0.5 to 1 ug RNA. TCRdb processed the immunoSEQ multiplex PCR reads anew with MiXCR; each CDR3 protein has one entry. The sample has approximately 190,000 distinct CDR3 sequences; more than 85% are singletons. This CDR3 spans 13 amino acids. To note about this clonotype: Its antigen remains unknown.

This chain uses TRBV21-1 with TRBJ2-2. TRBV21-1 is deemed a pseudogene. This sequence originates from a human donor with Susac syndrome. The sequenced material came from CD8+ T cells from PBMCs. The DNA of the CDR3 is TGTGCCAGCGGTCCTTATGTGGGCGGGGAGCTGTTTTTT. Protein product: CASGPYVGGELFF.